Sequencing of this T cell receptor beta chain was carried out in a study of blood T cell repertoires in COVID-19. The authors' processing: Reference gene primer amplification gave nucleated cell count estimates. Produced via immunoSEQ multiplex PCR; TCRdb's table is partial and in-frame only. Clone size and V and J calls were adopted from that table, with D and trimming inferred from the DNA. The sample shows over 25,000 clones, 80% to 90% of them seen only once. V dropped 4 bases and J dropped 8 bases, with 18 bases sitting between them. This CDR3 spans 15 amino acids. Germline assignment: CDR1 SGHKS and CDR2 YYEKEE (reference sequence). In its sample, this clone was seen a few times.

Sequences were obtained from peripheral blood. The clonotype comes from a man in his sixties with acute or convalescent COVID-19. This chain uses TRBV5-5 with TRBJ1-4, with a possible D match to TRBD1 (5 bases). This chain's CDR3 is CASSADIIGREKLFF. CDR3 bases: TGTGCCAGCAGCGCGGACATCATAGGTCGGGAAAAACTGTTTTTT.